Following are 14 T cell receptor beta chains from one sample sequenced in a study of shared clonotypes between healthy human individuals (TCRdb year 2020). Receptors were amplified or captured by the immunoSEQ multiplex PCR assay. The clones in this table, taken by TCRdb from immuneACCESS, are in-frame only. Not every clone is retained; where verified, under half of the shortfall comes from an unresolved V gene, and the cause of the rest is unknown. Counted in this sample were about 2,500,000 clones; approximately 92% of them appeared once. The ten largest clones capture around 0.15% of the sample. Source material: naive CD4+ T cells sorted from blood. This specimen's cell subset or site label, per the study, means: CD45RA+ positively selected. The receptor set was obtained from a man between 18 and 29 years old in good health.

This rearrangement joins TRBV6-8 to TRBJ1-3; possibly TRBD1 for D (6 bases). This CDR3 is 17 amino acids long. Trimming removed 2 bases from V and 1 base from J, with 15 bases in between. CDR1 MNHGY and CDR2 SAAAGT come from the germline V gene. CDR3 region: CASSYPGRGWSGNTIYF. The DNA of the CDR3 is TGTGCCAGCAGTTACCCGGGGAGGGGGTGGTCTGGAAACACCATATATTTT.

The chain combines TRBV5-1 with TRBJ2-4; TRBD1 agrees at 7 bases. V was clipped by 0 bases and J by 5 bases; unmatched bases: 5. The germline gives CDR1 SGHRS, CDR2 YFSETQ. This CDR3 is built from 15 residues. The CDR3 nucleotides read TGCGCCAGCAGCTTGGACCCGGGACAGCAAAACATTCAGTACTTC. Translated, it gives CASSLDPGQQNIQYF.

V and J are TRBV11-2 and TRBJ1-6; D might be TRBD1 (5 bases). Germline CDR1 SGHAT, CDR2 FQNNGV. V was shortened by 5 bases and J by 6 bases, with 11 bases between the two germline ends. The CDR3 sequence is 14 residues long. The CDR3 spells CASSLQTVNSPLHF. CDR3 nucleotide sequence: TGTGCCAGCAGCCTACAGACAGTTAATTCACCCCTCCACTTT.

J is TRBJ1-3 and V is TRBV18; unclear D gene. Germline values: CDR1 KGHSH, CDR2 LQKENI. Trimming shortened V by 2 bases and J by 0 bases, and 11 bases separated the two germline ends. This CDR3 comprises 16 residues. The CDR3: CASSPNTDFSGNTIYF. CDR3 DNA sequence: TGTGCCAGCTCACCAAACACGGACTTCTCTGGAAACACCATATATTTT.

The genes are TRBV9 and TRBJ2-7; 9 bases are shared with TRBD2. The V gene's germline CDR1 is SGDLS and CDR2 YYNGEE. This CDR3 contains 16 residues. Losses at the gene ends were 0 bases for V and 6 bases for J; bases not matched to a gene: 10. The CDR3 region is CASSVGGLAGSLEQYF. CDR3 coding DNA: TGTGCCAGCAGCGTAGGTGGGCTAGCGGGATCGCTCGAGCAGTACTTC.

The rearrangement joins TRBV5-1 to TRBJ2-7; 8 nucleotides agree with TRBD1. This CDR3 is 15 amino acids long. Germline V gene sequence: CDR1 SGHRS, CDR2 YFSETQ. V shed 3 bases and J 1 base; nucleotides not matched to a gene: 6. CDR3 in DNA: TGCGCCAGCAGCTGGGAGGACAGGGTTTCCTACGAGCAGTACTTC. It is translated as CASSWEDRVSYEQYF.

This chain connects TRBV6-1 to TRBJ2-3; perhaps TRBD1 as D (5 bases). CDR3 length: 12 amino acids. Trimming removed 6 bases at V and 8 bases at J, with 12 bases between. CDR1 and CDR2 (germline): MNHNS, SASEGT. The CDR3 nucleotides are TGTGCCAGCAGCCCCTGGGGCTCTACGCAGTATTTT. Encoded protein: CASSPWGSTQYF.

The chain is built from TRBV5-1 and TRBJ2-5, with D perhaps matching TRBD2 (6 bases). Germline V lookup: CDR1 SGHRS, CDR2 YFSETQ. The CDR3 spans 16 residues. The V end was cut by 0 bases, the J end by 2 bases, with 14 bases between. The CDR3 DNA follows: TGCGCCAGCAGCTTGGCGCCTAGCGCTATTCAAGAGACCCAGTACTTC. It specifies CASSLAPSAIQETQYF.

The chain combines TRBV7-3 with TRBJ2-3; 9 bases map to TRBD2. The trim removed 5 bases at V and 1 base at J, leaving 10 bases unmatched. Germline V gene sequence: CDR1 SGHTA, CDR2 FQGTGA. This CDR3 is built from 17 residues. DNA for the CDR3: TGTGCCAGCAGCCCCTACCAGCGGGGGGCCGGCACAGATACGCAGTATTTT. This gives the protein CASSPYQRGAGTDTQYF.

The V and J genes are TRBV7-2 and TRBJ2-3; possible D gene TRBD2, 6 bases. Germline assignment: CDR1 SGHTA and CDR2 FQGNSA. The CDR3 length is 15 residues. Trimming removed 1 base from V and 2 bases from J, with 10 bases in between. This CDR3 is CASSLGLATTDTQYF. CDR3 nucleotide sequence: TGTGCCAGCAGCTTAGGCCTAGCGACCACAGATACGCAGTATTTT.

For this clone: This specimen includes other DNA sequences encoding the same CDR3. The rearrangement joins TRBV30 to TRBJ1-6; D is uncertain. Germline V gives CDR1 GTSNPN, CDR2 SVGIG (reference sequence). V was cut by 2 bases and J by 5 bases, with 10 bases left in between. The CDR3 length is 14 residues. The CDR3 DNA reads as TGTGCCTGGAGTTCAGGAAGAGATAATTCACCCCTCCACTTT. This gives the protein CAWSSGRDNSPLHF.

This clone was seen only once. The J gene is TRBJ2-3, the V gene TRBV11-3, with TRBD1 matching over 10 bases. J gave up 0 bases and V 3 bases, and 3 bases lay outside the gene matches. Germline CDR1 is SGHNT and CDR2 is YENEEA. The CDR3 covers 16 residues. CDR3 sequence reads: CASSLGQGSSTDTQYF. For the CDR3, the DNA is TGTGCCAGCAGCTTGGGACAGGGGTCTAGCACAGATACGCAGTATTTT. Together with reference TRBV11-3 and TRBJ2-3, the CDR3 gives the full variable domain: EAGVVQSPRYKIIEKKQPVAFWCNPISGHNTLYWYLQNLGQGPELLIRYENEEAVDDSQLPKDRFSAERLKGVDSTLKIQPAELGDSAVYLCASSLGQGSSTDTQYFGPGTRLTVL.

This clone was counted once. This sequence joins TRBV7-9 and TRBJ2-1, with D possibly called TRBD1 or TRBD2 (5 bases each). Between the trimmed V and J ends, which lost 5 bases and 4 bases, there was a span of 12 bases. The germline V gene has CDR1 SEHNR and CDR2 FQNEAQ (reference sequence). The CDR3 is 14 amino acids. The chain's CDR3 is CASSPWGKYNEQFF. The CDR3 DNA is TGTGCCAGCAGCCCCTGGGGGAAGTACAATGAGCAGTTCTTC.

This rearrangement joins TRBV5-1 to TRBJ2-2; D gene ambiguous. This CDR3 region has 14 residues. V was clipped by 3 bases and J by 3 bases, with 9 bases between them. Germline-derived CDR1 and CDR2 are SGHRS and YFSETQ. CDR3 sequence: CASSYVGDTGELFF. Written as DNA, the CDR3 is TGCGCCAGCAGCTACGTGGGTGACACCGGGGAGCTGTTTTTT.